This T cell receptor beta chain was sequenced for a study of T cells in Graves' hyperthyroidism and ophthalmopathy. Overall study: Peripheral blood was secured at the point of initial diagnosis, before any treatment. General observations from the study: Most thyroid-expanded clonotypes above 0.001 were also found in blood.

Investigators excluded patients with uncontrolled infection, other autoimmune disease, pregnancy or lactation. Diagnosis relied on clinical symptoms, serum thyroxine and TRAb, thyroid ultrasound and orbital computed tomography. Amplification yielded TCR beta CDR3 regions, with RNA transcripts as the source. The HTBI primer set served for first-round RT-PCR of the TCR CDR3. MiXCR, run by TCRdb on the multiplex PCR reads, gives a single entry per CDR3 protein. The data contain roughly 500,000 distinct CDR3 sequences, approximately 23% of them seen just once; the ten biggest clones take up about half. In regard to this clonotype: No antigen is known for it.

This CDR3 spans 15 amino acids. In germline, CDR1 is SEHNR, CDR2 FQNEAQ (reference sequence). V lost 7 bases to trimming and J lost 6 bases; unmatched junction nucleotides: 10. V usage is TRBV7-9 and J usage is TRBJ2-1, with 9 positions matching TRBD1. The sequence was obtained from a woman in her seventies with Graves' ophthalmopathy. The sequencing sample was made of blood. Written as DNA, the CDR3 is TGTGCCAGCACCCCGGGGACAGGGTGGAGCAATGAGCAGTTCTTC. Amino acids: CASTPGTGWSNEQFF.